This passage covers 31 T cell receptor beta chains from one sample sequenced in a study of cytomegalovirus exposure and HLA in healthy donors. In the PCR, 60 Vbeta and 13 Jbeta primers were used. Clones were read by immunoSEQ multiplex PCR, and TCRdb kept only the in-frame ones, dropping some. The profile shows approximately 150,000 clones, around 64% of them singletons. The sequencing input was PBMCs. These receptors were obtained from a woman in her twenties or thirties in good health and CMV-seronegative.

This rearrangement joins TRBV9 to TRBJ1-2; no clear D gene. V was shortened by 4 bases and J by 7 bases, with 17 bases between the two germline ends. CDR1 SGDLS and CDR2 YYNGEE come from the germline V gene. The CDR3 totals 14 residues. CDR3 residues: CASSPPAGAAGYTF. CDR3 nucleotides: TGTGCCAGCAGCCCACCCGCGGGAGCGGCTGGCTACACCTTC.

The chain uses TRBV7-2 and TRBJ1-3, with D perhaps TRBD1 (5 bases). Per the germline V gene, CDR1 is SGHTA and CDR2 is FQGNSA. V gave up 5 bases and J gave up 4 bases, with 12 bases separating them. The CDR3 is made up of 14 amino acids. CDR3 coding DNA: TGTGCCAGCAGCCGTCAGTCAGGGGGAAACACCATATATTTT. Translated, it gives CASSRQSGGNTIYF.

This clone was observed a single time. The CDR3 sequence is CASSYGRGLPDTQYF. The CDR3, as DNA: TGTGCCAGCAGTTACGGGAGGGGCCTCCCAGATACGCAGTATTTT. The chain couples TRBV6-6 to TRBJ2-3, with 7 bases that match TRBD2. This CDR3 has 15 residues. Germline assignment: CDR1 MNHNY and CDR2 SVGAGI (reference sequence). With V trimmed by 2 bases and J by 4 bases, 6 bases remained unmatched.

The chain links TRBV5-1 to TRBJ2-2; 7 nucleotides agree with TRBD1. V dropped 2 bases and J dropped 3; count of bases not matched to a gene: 4. CDR1 and CDR2 (germline): SGHRS, YFSETQ. The CDR3 is made up of 15 amino acids. The CDR3 here is CASSFLQGYTGELFF. CDR3 coding DNA: TGCGCCAGCAGCTTTTTACAGGGGTACACCGGGGAGCTGTTTTTT. Full variable domain (remainder filled in from reference TRBV5-1 and TRBJ2-2): KAGVTQTPRYLIKTRGQQVTLSCSPISGHRSVSWYQQTPGQGLQFLFEYFSETQRNKGNFPGRFSGRQFSNSRSEMNVSTLELGDSALYLCASSFLQGYTGELFFGEGSRLTVL.

The chain has TRBV7-2 and TRBJ1-6; D possibly corresponds to TRBD1 (5 bases). V was cut by 1 base and J by 7 bases, with 8 bases left in between. The CDR3 length is 14 residues. CDR1 is SGHTA and CDR2 is FQGNSA in the germline V gene. The CDR3 here is CASSLGRENSPLHF. CDR3 sequence (DNA): TGTGCCAGCAGCTTAGGCAGGGAAAATTCACCCCTCCACTTT.

The chain is built from TRBV27 and TRBJ2-7; D might be TRBD2 (7 bases). The germline gives CDR1 MNHEY, CDR2 SMNVEV (reference sequence). The CDR3 length is 13 residues. V shed 4 bases and J shed 3 bases, with 10 bases lying between them. CDR3 sequence: CASSWGGSYEQYF. The CDR3 DNA follows: TGTGCCAGCAGTTGGGGGGGCAGCTACGAGCAGTACTTC.

This chain connects TRBV27 to TRBJ2-4; D is perhaps TRBD1 (5 bases). V shed 4 bases and J shed 0 bases, with 13 bases lying between them. Per the germline V gene, CDR1 is MNHEY and CDR2 is SMNVEV (reference sequence). The CDR3 runs to 16 residues. The CDR3 coding sequence is TGTGCCAGCAGTTCGCGACAGAGACTAGCCAAAAACATTCAGTACTTC. Protein product: CASSSRQRLAKNIQYF.

The rearrangement uses TRBV19 and TRBJ1-4; TRBD1 aligns across 9 bases. The CDR3 is made up of 15 amino acids. CDR1 LNHDA and CDR2 SQIVND come from the germline V gene (reference sequence). V dropped 6 bases and J dropped 5; count of bases not matched to a gene: 7. CDR3 in amino acids: CASSTRGTGNEKLFF. The CDR3 DNA follows: TGTGCCAGTAGCACTCGGGGGACAGGGAATGAAAAACTGTTTTTT. The entire variable domain, with the rest obtained from reference TRBV19 and TRBJ1-4, is as follows: DGGITQSPKYLFRKEGQNVTLSCEQNLNHDAMYWYRQDPGQGLRLIYYSQIVNDFQKGDIAEGYSVSREKKESFPLTVTSAQKNPTAFYLCASSTRGTGNEKLFFGSGTQLSVL.

This clone occurred once. The chain links TRBV27 to TRBJ2-1; 10 bases match TRBD2. This CDR3 contains 15 residues. Germline lookup yields CDR1 MNHEY and CDR2 SMNVEV (reference sequence). V dropped 3 bases and J dropped 8; count of bases not matched to a gene: 7. The CDR3 here is CASSLYTSGAYEQFF. The CDR3 coding sequence is TGTGCCAGCAGTTTGTACACTAGCGGGGCGTATGAGCAGTTCTTC.

CDR3 residues: CASSYWDSTYEQYF. The CDR3 DNA follows: TGTGCCAGCAGTTATTGGGACTCAACCTACGAGCAGTACTTC. The V call is TRBV6-5, the J call TRBJ2-7, with a tentative D call TRBD2 (6 bases). The CDR3 is 14 residues long. The V end lost 3 bases, the J end lost 2 bases, and 11 bases lay between the germline ends. Germline lookup yields CDR1 MNHEY and CDR2 SVGAGI.

This clone came up a few times. The chain joins TRBV10-3 to TRBJ1-2; 9 bases map to TRBD1. Losses at the gene ends were 7 bases for V and 5 bases for J; bases not matched to a gene: 8. Germline V gene lookup returns CDR1 ENHRY and CDR2 SYGVKD. The CDR3 spans 14 residues. The CDR3 reads CAIKGDRASYGYTF. The CDR3 bases are TGTGCCATCAAAGGGGACAGGGCTTCTTATGGCTACACCTTC.

This clone was picked up one time. The chain recombines TRBV9 with TRBJ2-1; the match to TRBD2 covers 11 bases. Per the germline V gene, CDR1 is SGDLS and CDR2 is YYNGEE. J was trimmed by 0 bases and V by 3 bases; bases with no gene match: 8. The CDR3 length is 18 residues. In DNA form, the CDR3 reads TGTGCCAGCAGCGATCCGACTAGCGGGAAGAGCTCCTACAATGAGCAGTTCTTC. It codes for CASSDPTSGKSSYNEQFF.

This sequence joins TRBV19 and TRBJ1-1; weak D call: TRBD1 (6 bases). V lost 4 bases and J 0 bases, leaving 9 bases between the germline ends. The CDR3 has 14 residues. Per germline, CDR1 LNHDA and CDR2 SQIVND (reference sequence). CDR3 amino acids: CASSTGAVNTEAFF. Here the CDR3 DNA reads TGTGCCAGTAGTACAGGGGCAGTGAACACTGAAGCTTTCTTT.

The CDR3 DNA follows: TGTGCCAGCAGCTTATTGTCCCCCGGGAACCTGAACACTGAAGCTTTCTTT. Translated: CASSLLSPGNLNTEAFF. The chain uses TRBV11-2 and TRBJ1-1, with D unclear. Germline V gives CDR1 SGHAT, CDR2 FQNNGV. This CDR3 is built from 17 residues. Trimming shortened V by 2 bases and J by 0 bases, and 16 bases separated the two germline ends.

This clone was counted between two and nine times. The chain uses TRBV29-1 and TRBJ2-1; D is ambiguous. Trimming left V 4 bases short and J 3 bases short, with 4 bases between. Germline CDR1 and CDR2: SQVTM and ANQGSEA. This CDR3 spans 11 amino acids. The CDR3 nucleotides are TGCAGCGTTGTTAGCTACAATGAGCAGTTCTTC. Amino acids: CSVVSYNEQFF.

This chain joins TRBV28 and TRBJ2-1; D uncertain. CDR1 MDHEN and CDR2 SYDVKM come from the germline V gene. The CDR3 consists of 12 residues. V lost 5 bases and J 10 bases, leaving 12 bases between the germline ends. CDR3 protein: CASSPSRYEQFF. CDR3 nucleotide sequence: TGTGCCAGCAGTCCCTCCAGGTACGAGCAGTTCTTC.

The chain uses TRBV4-3 and TRBJ1-4; 7 nucleotides match TRBD1. J was trimmed by 9 bases and V by 5 bases; bases with no gene match: 18. The CDR3 loop spans 17 amino acids. Per the germline V gene, CDR1 is LGHNA and CDR2 is YSLEER. For the CDR3, the DNA is TGCGCCAGCAGCAGGGACAGCTCAGCCGCACTCCACAAAAAACTGTTTTTT. It codes for CASSRDSSAALHKKLFF.

The rearrangement links TRBV28 to TRBJ1-1; TRBD1 agrees at 9 bases. The CDR3 runs 13 residues. V shed 8 bases and J 8 bases; nucleotides not matched to a gene: 9. From germline, CDR1 is MDHEN and CDR2 SYDVKM. The CDR3 nucleotides are TGTGCCAGCGGCAACAGGGGGCGGGACGAAGCTTTCTTT. As protein: CASGNRGRDEAFF. The whole variable domain, remainder taken from reference TRBV28 and TRBJ1-1, is DVKVTQSSRYLVKRTGEKVFLECVQDMDHENMFWYRQDPGLGLRLIYFSYDVKMKEKGDIPEGYSVSREKKERFSLILESASTNQTSMYLCASGNRGRDEAFFGQGTRLTVV.

The V and J genes are TRBV6-1 and TRBJ1-1; 8 bases fit TRBD1. After removal of 7 bases from V and 6 bases from J, the junction contained 7 bases not matched to a gene. CDR1 and CDR2 from the germline V gene are MNHNS and SASEGT. This CDR3 contains 13 residues. CDR3 nucleotides: TGTGCCAGCACAACGCAGGGGGCAGCTGAAGCTTTCTTT. This encodes CASTTQGAAEAFF.

This rearrangement joins TRBV28 to TRBJ2-7, with 10 nucleotides matching TRBD2. The CDR3 is 15 residues long. The V segment lost 6 bases and the J segment 6 bases; nucleotides outside the gene matches: 11. Germline values: CDR1 MDHEN, CDR2 SYDVKM. The CDR3, as DNA: TGTGCCAGCAGGGGCTGGTCTAGCGGGAGAGGCGAGCAGTACTTC. Protein product: CASRGWSSGRGEQYF.

This clone was seen only a few times. This rearrangement joins TRBV19 to TRBJ2-7; D possibly corresponds to TRBD1 (6 bases). With 7 bases removed from V and 0 bases from J, the gap between germline ends came to 13 bases. CDR3 length: 14 residues. Germline V gene lookup returns CDR1 LNHDA and CDR2 SQIVND (reference sequence). The CDR3 spells CASKGEPSSYEQYF. In DNA form, the CDR3 reads TGTGCCAGTAAGGGGGAACCCAGCTCCTACGAGCAGTACTTC. Complete variable domain (other parts from reference TRBV19 and TRBJ2-7): DGGITQSPKYLFRKEGQNVTLSCEQNLNHDAMYWYRQDPGQGLRLIYYSQIVNDFQKGDIAEGYSVSREKKESFPLTVTSAQKNPTAFYLCASKGEPSSYEQYFGPGTRLTVT.

The V call is TRBV27, the J call TRBJ2-1; 12 bases line up with TRBD2. CDR3 size: 15 residues. V was pared by 5 bases and J by 8 bases, with 7 bases of the junction left unmatched. Germline CDR1 is MNHEY and CDR2 is SMNVEV (reference sequence). CDR3 region: CASSPSGRAFDEQFF. CDR3 nucleotides: TGTGCCAGCAGTCCTAGCGGGAGGGCCTTCGATGAGCAGTTCTTC.

The gene calls are TRBV25-1 and TRBJ2-5; 9 bases agree with TRBD2. Per germline, CDR1 MGHDK and CDR2 SYGVNS. The CDR3 consists of 15 residues. Trimming cost V 4 bases and J 6 bases; bases outside gene matches: 9. The DNA for the CDR3 is TGTGCCAGCAGTGTGGCGGGAGGGACTCTGAAGACCCAGTACTTC. It codes for CASSVAGGTLKTQYF.

The chain is built from TRBV6-1 and TRBJ2-7; possibly TRBD1 for D (5 bases). The CDR3 sequence is 14 residues long. Germline V CDR1 and CDR2: MNHNS, SASEGT. Trimming cost V 7 bases and J 2 bases, with 15 bases left between them. CDR3 nucleotides: TGTGCCAGCAACCGCGAGGCAGGGACCTACGAGCAGTACTTC. Translated: CASNREAGTYEQYF.

This clone was seen only a few times. The chain recombines TRBV5-1 with TRBJ2-7; tentatively, D is TRBD1 (6 bases). There are 12 residues in the CDR3. Trimming stripped 4 bases from V and 7 bases from J, with 12 bases between. Germline assignment: CDR1 SGHRS and CDR2 YFSETQ. The CDR3 sequence: CASSPYRDEQYF. In DNA, the CDR3 is TGCGCCAGCAGCCCATACAGGGATGAGCAGTACTTC.

The sample holds a few counts of this clone. This chain links TRBV7-2 with TRBJ2-2; possibly TRBD1 for D (5 bases). CDR3 length: 14 residues. V gave up 2 bases and J gave up 2 bases, with 6 bases separating them. Germline lookup yields CDR1 SGHTA and CDR2 FQGNSA. The CDR3 DNA reads TGTGCCAGCAGCTTACAGGGAAACACCGGGGAGCTGTTTTTT. Its protein is CASSLQGNTGELFF.

This clone came up a few times. The chain couples TRBV5-1 to TRBJ1-6; 9 bases line up with TRBD1. The J segment lost 8 bases and the V segment lost 3 bases, leaving 6 bases of the junction unmatched. There are 15 residues in the CDR3. Germline CDR1 and CDR2: SGHRS and YFSETQ. The DNA of the CDR3 is TGCGCCAGCAGCTCTGGGACAGGGTATGATTCACCCCTCCACTTT. Its translation is CASSSGTGYDSPLHF.

The V and J genes are TRBV9 and TRBJ1-2, with TRBD1 identical over 8 bases. Trimming cost V 6 bases and J 8 bases; bases outside gene matches: 12. This CDR3 is 14 amino acids long. Looked up from germline, CDR1 is SGDLS and CDR2 is YYNGEE. The CDR3 DNA reads TGTGCCAGCACCATAGTAACAGGGGGACGGGGCTACACCTTC. Translated: CASTIVTGGRGYTF.

In its sample, this clone was seen once. This chain uses TRBV5-4 with TRBJ1-1, with TRBD1 matching over 12 bases. The CDR3 has 15 amino acids. J lost 5 bases, V lost 4 bases, and 6 bases had no gene match. In germline, CDR1 is SGHNT, CDR2 YYREEE (reference sequence). CDR3 in amino acids: CASSTGQGAGTEAFF. CDR3 nucleotide sequence: TGTGCCAGCAGCACGGGACAGGGGGCGGGAACTGAAGCTTTCTTT.

This rearrangement joins TRBV9 to TRBJ2-1, with D tentatively TRBD2 (6 bases). CDR1 is SGDLS and CDR2 is YYNGEE in the germline V gene. CDR3 size: 15 residues. V was shortened by 4 bases and J by 3 bases, with 14 bases between the two germline ends. CDR3 coding DNA: TGTGCCAGCAGCACGGCGCGGAGGGGCTACAATGAGCAGTTCTTC. It specifies CASSTARRGYNEQFF.

V and J are TRBV4-3 and TRBJ2-2; perhaps TRBD2 as D (7 bases). The V end was cut by 0 bases, the J end by 7 bases, with 24 bases between. Germline CDR1 is LGHNA and CDR2 is YSLEER. The CDR3 is made up of 19 amino acids. As DNA, the CDR3 is TGCGCCAGCAGCCAAGAGGTTCTGGCGGGGGCCTCTTGGGGCGGGGAGCTGTTTTTT. Translated: CASSQEVLAGASWGGELFF.